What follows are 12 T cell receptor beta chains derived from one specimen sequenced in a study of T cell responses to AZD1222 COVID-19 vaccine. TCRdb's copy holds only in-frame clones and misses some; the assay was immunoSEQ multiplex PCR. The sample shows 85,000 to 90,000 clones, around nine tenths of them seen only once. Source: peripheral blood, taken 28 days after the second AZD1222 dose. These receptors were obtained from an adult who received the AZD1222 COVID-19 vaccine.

The chain's CDR3 is CASRPGQGIGGYTF. The DNA for the CDR3 is TGTGCCAGCAGGCCGGGACAGGGAATCGGTGGCTACACCTTC. The chain recombines TRBV27 with TRBJ1-2; 9 nucleotides line up with TRBD1. This CDR3 has 14 amino acids. The V segment lost 6 bases and the J segment 7 bases; nucleotides outside the gene matches: 9. Per germline, CDR1 MNHEY and CDR2 SMNVEV (reference sequence).

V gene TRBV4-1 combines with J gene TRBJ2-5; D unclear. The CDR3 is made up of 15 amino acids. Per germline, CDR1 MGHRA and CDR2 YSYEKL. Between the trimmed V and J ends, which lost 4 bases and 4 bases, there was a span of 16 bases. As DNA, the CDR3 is TGCGCCAGCAGCCCCGGACCTACGGGTCGAGAGACCCAGTACTTC. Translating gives CASSPGPTGRETQYF.

The CDR3, as DNA: TGTGCCAGCGGCCGGGCTGGTTACAATGAGCAGTTCTTC. This translates into CASGRAGYNEQFF. This chain joins TRBV7-3 and TRBJ2-1; no reliable D call. Trimming shortened V by 8 bases and J by 4 bases, and 12 bases separated the two germline ends. The CDR3 is 13 amino acids. Germline V gene lookup returns CDR1 SGHTA and CDR2 FQGTGA. The whole variable domain, remainder taken from reference TRBV7-3 and TRBJ2-1, is GAGVSQTPSNKVTEKGKYVELRCDPISGHTALYWYRQSLGQGPEFLIYFQGTGAADDSGLPNDRFFAVRPEGSVSTLKIQRTERGDSAVYLCASGRAGYNEQFFGPGTRLTVL.

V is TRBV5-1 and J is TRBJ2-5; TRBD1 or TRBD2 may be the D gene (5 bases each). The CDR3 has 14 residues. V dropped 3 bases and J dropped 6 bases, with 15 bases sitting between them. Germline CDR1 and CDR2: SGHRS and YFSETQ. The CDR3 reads CASSSGAGGKTQYF. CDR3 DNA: TGCGCCAGCAGCTCCGGGGCCGGTGGGAAGACCCAGTACTTC.

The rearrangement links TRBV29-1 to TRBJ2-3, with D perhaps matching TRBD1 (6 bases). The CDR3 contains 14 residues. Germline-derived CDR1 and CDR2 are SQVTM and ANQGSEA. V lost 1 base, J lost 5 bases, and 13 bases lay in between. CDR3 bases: TGCAGCGTTGAAGCAATCTCAGGGGTAGATACGCAGTATTTT. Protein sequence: CSVEAISGVDTQYF.

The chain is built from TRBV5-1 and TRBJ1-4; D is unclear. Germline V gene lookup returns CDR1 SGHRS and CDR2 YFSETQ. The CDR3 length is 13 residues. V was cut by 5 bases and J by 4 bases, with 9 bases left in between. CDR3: CASRIWVNEKLFF. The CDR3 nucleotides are TGCGCCAGCAGAATTTGGGTTAATGAAAAACTGTTTTTT.

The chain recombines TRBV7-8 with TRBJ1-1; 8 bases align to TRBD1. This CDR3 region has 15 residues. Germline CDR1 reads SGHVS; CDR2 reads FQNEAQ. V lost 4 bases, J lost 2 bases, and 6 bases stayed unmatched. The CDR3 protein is CASSSGGQANTEAFF. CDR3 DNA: TGTGCCAGCAGCTCTGGGGGACAGGCAAACACTGAAGCTTTCTTT.

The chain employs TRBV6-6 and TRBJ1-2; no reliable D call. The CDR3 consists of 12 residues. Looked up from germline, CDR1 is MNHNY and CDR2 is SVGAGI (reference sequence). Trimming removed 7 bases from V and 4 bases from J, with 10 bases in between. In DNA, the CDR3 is TGTGCCAGCACCCCTCAAGGCTATGGCTACACCTTC. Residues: CASTPQGYGYTF.

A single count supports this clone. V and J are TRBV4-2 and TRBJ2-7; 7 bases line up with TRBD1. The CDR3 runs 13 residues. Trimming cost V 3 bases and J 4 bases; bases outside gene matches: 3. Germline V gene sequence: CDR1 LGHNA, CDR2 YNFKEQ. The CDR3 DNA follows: TGTGCCAGCAGCCAGACCAGGGGGTACGAGCAGTACTTC. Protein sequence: CASSQTRGYEQYF.

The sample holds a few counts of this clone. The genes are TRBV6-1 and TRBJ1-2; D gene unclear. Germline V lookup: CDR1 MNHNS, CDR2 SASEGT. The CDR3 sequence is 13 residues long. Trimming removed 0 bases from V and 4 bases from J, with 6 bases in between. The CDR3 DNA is TGTGCCAGCAGTGAAGCTGGGTCCTATGGCTACACCTTC. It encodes CASSEAGSYGYTF.

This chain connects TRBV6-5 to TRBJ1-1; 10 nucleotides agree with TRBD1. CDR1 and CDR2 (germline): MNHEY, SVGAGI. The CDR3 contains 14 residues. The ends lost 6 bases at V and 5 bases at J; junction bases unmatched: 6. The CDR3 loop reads CASSRQGARTEAFF. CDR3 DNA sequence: TGTGCCAGCAGCCGACAGGGGGCTAGGACTGAAGCTTTCTTT.

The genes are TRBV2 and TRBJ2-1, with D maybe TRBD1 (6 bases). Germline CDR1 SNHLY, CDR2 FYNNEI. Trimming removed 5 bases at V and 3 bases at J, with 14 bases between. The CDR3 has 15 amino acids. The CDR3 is CASSRSGTSYNEQFF. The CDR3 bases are TGTGCCAGCAGTCGCTCCGGGACAAGCTACAATGAGCAGTTCTTC.